Each of the 23 T cell receptor beta chains below was sequenced from the same sample in a study of patients and donors after allogeneic stem cell transplantation. TCRdb called the RT-PCR reads again in MiXCR, with one record for every CDR3 protein. The sample holds around 160,000 distinct CDR3 sequences, 25% to 35% seen once. Sequencing used blood, either unsorted or a sorted T cell fraction (not recorded which). All receptors derive from a human donor who was either an allogeneic HSCT recipient or a stem cell or donor lymphocyte infusion donor (not recorded which). It is not recorded whose cells these are; they may come from a transplant donor.

The chain links TRBV14 to TRBJ2-5; the match to TRBD1 covers 7 bases. The CDR3 is 14 residues long. The V gene's germline CDR1 is SGHDN and CDR2 FVKESK. V shed 2 bases and J 6 bases; nucleotides not matched to a gene: 6. The CDR3 spells CASSQPDRAKTQYF. For the CDR3, the DNA is TGTGCCAGCAGCCAACCAGACAGGGCGAAGACCCAGTACTTC.

The chain uses TRBV24-1 and TRBJ2-7, with D unclear. The CDR3 totals 13 residues. Germline V lookup: CDR1 KGHDR, CDR2 SFDVKD. The V gene lost 3 bases and the J gene lost 1 base, with 6 bases spanning the gap. The CDR3 loop reads CATSDPFSYEQYF. CDR3 coding DNA: TGTGCCACCAGTGATCCGTTTTCCTACGAGCAGTACTTC.

Only a few counts were recorded for this clonotype. V usage is TRBV12-5 and J usage is TRBJ1-1, with D unclear. The CDR3 is 13 amino acids. V lost 7 bases to trimming and J lost 0 bases, with 9 bases between them. The germline V gene encodes CDR1 LGHNT and CDR2 FRNRAP. The CDR3, as DNA: TGTGCTAGTGCCCCCCAGGTGAACACTGAAGCTTTCTTT. Translating it yields CASAPQVNTEAFF.

This clonotype came up a few times. This sequence joins TRBV30 and TRBJ1-5; no clear D. V gave up 3 bases and J gave up 2 bases, with 8 bases separating them. Germline CDR1 reads GTSNPN; CDR2 reads SVGIG (reference sequence). This CDR3 contains 13 residues. The CDR3 nucleotides are TGTGCCTGGAGCGGGGTAGGCAATCAGCCCCAGCATTTT. Encoded protein: CAWSGVGNQPQHF.

This sequence joins TRBV6-2 or TRBV6-3 and TRBJ2-1; 8 positions agree with TRBD2. The V gene's germline CDR1 is MNHEY and CDR2 SVGEGT. The trim removed 9 bases at V and 3 bases at J, leaving 4 bases unmatched. This CDR3 spans 13 amino acids. This CDR3 reads CASLAGFYNEQFF. The CDR3, as DNA: TGTGCCAGTTTAGCGGGGTTCTACAATGAGCAGTTCTTC.

The gene calls are TRBV7-8 and TRBJ2-5; a possible D gene is TRBD2 (5 bases). The germline gives CDR1 SGHVS, CDR2 FQNEAQ. Between the trimmed V and J ends, which lost 1 base and 5 bases, there was a span of 14 bases. The CDR3 sequence is 15 residues long. This CDR3 reads CASSLEGLGVETQYF. CDR3 in DNA: TGTGCCAGCAGCTTAGAGGGATTGGGAGTCGAGACCCAGTACTTC.

The chain has TRBV24-1 and TRBJ2-2; no reliable D call. V lost 2 bases to trimming and J lost 3 bases, with 15 bases between them. The CDR3 length is 17 residues. Germline lookup yields CDR1 KGHDR and CDR2 SFDVKD. Here the CDR3 reads CATSDSPGLGDTGELFF. In DNA, the CDR3 is TGTGCCACCAGTGATTCCCCGGGTCTTGGTGACACCGGGGAGCTGTTTTTT.

The J gene is TRBJ1-5, the V gene TRBV10-2; D is unclear. Germline CDR1 is WSHSY and CDR2 is SAAADI. The CDR3 is 15 amino acids. V lost 4 bases, J lost 4 bases, and 14 bases lay in between. The CDR3 sequence is CASSGLWPSNQPQHF. In nucleotides, the CDR3 is TGCGCCAGCAGTGGATTATGGCCCTCGAATCAGCCCCAGCATTTT.

This rearrangement joins TRBV24-1 to TRBJ2-7; the match to TRBD1 covers 7 bases. The V gene end was trimmed by 3 bases and the J gene end by 6 bases; junction bases not matched to a gene: 10. Germline CDR1 and CDR2: KGHDR and SFDVKD. This CDR3 is built from 15 residues. The CDR3 loop is CATSDEGQPLSEQYF. DNA for the CDR3: TGTGCCACCAGTGATGAGGGACAGCCCCTAAGCGAGCAGTACTTC.

Written as DNA, the CDR3 is TGCAGTGCTAGGAACCCGGGACTAGCCCACAATGAGCAGTTCTTC. Translated, it gives CSARNPGLAHNEQFF. This chain links TRBV20-1 with TRBJ2-1; 9 nucleotides agree with TRBD2. With V trimmed by 3 bases and J by 5 bases, 8 bases remained unmatched. Germline CDR1 reads DFQATT; CDR2 reads SNEGSKA (reference sequence). The CDR3 covers 15 residues.

This clonotype turned up a few times. The genes are TRBV5-1 and TRBJ1-2, with no clear D. Germline lookup yields CDR1 SGHRS and CDR2 YFSETQ. V dropped 0 bases and J dropped 8 bases, with 11 bases sitting between them. CDR3 length: 13 residues. The CDR3 loop reads CASSLEAIAGYTF. For the CDR3, the DNA is TGCGCCAGCAGCTTGGAGGCCATCGCGGGCTACACCTTC. Full variable domain (rest looked up from reference TRBV5-1 and TRBJ1-2): KAGVTQTPRYLIKTRGQQVTLSCSPISGHRSVSWYQQTPGQGLQFLFEYFSETQRNKGNFPGRFSGRQFSNSRSEMNVSTLELGDSALYLCASSLEAIAGYTFGSGTRLTVV.

This clonotype was recorded many times. This rearrangement joins TRBV12-3 or TRBV12-4 to TRBJ1-1, with 10 bases matching TRBD1. The CDR3 has 14 amino acids. Germline trimming cut 5 bases from V and 4 bases from J; bases unmatched to any gene: 4. The DNA of the CDR3 is TGTGCCAGCAGTCGACAGGGGGCGATCACTGAAGCTTTCTTT. Residues: CASSRQGAITEAFF.

The V and J genes are TRBV5-6 and TRBJ2-5; TRBD2 matches 13 bases. The CDR3 extends over 17 amino acids. From germline, CDR1 is SGHDT and CDR2 YYEEEE. V trimming: 5 bases; J trimming: 5 bases; junction bases outside the gene matches: 12. The CDR3 protein is CASSRTSGSSFGETQYF. The CDR3, as DNA: TGTGCCAGCAGTCGGACTAGCGGGAGTAGTTTTGGGGAGACCCAGTACTTC.

A single count supports this clonotype. The genes are TRBV27 and TRBJ2-7, with TRBD2 as a possible D gene (5 bases). This CDR3 is 16 amino acids long. The V gene lost 3 bases and the J gene lost 6 bases, with 21 bases spanning the gap. CDR1 MNHEY and CDR2 SMNVEV come from the germline V gene (reference sequence). CDR3 in DNA: TGTGCCAGCAGTTTTTCCGAAGCGCGGGCCCCGGGCGAGCAGTACTTC. Translating gives CASSFSEARAPGEQYF.

CDR3 sequence (DNA): TGTGCCACCAGCAGAGTTTCTGGAAACACCATATATTTT. Translating it yields CATSRVSGNTIYF. This sequence joins TRBV15 and TRBJ1-3; D call uncertain. This CDR3 has 13 residues. V lost 1 base and J lost 1, with 2 bases in between. Germline CDR1 is LNHNV and CDR2 is YYDKDF (reference sequence).

The chain employs TRBV4-3 and TRBJ1-1, with D perhaps matching TRBD1 (5 bases). The CDR3 spans 17 residues. The germline V and J ends were trimmed by 0 bases and 2 bases, with 16 bases remaining between them. CDR1 and CDR2 from the germline V gene are LGHNA and YSLEER. CDR3: CASSQDASRGRNTEAFF. CDR3 bases: TGCGCCAGCAGCCAAGATGCCAGTCGGGGCAGAAACACTGAAGCTTTCTTT.

This clonotype was recorded many times. The germline gene is not matched at one end of the junction; a read error may be the cause. The V gene is TRBV12-3 or TRBV12-4, the J gene TRBJ2-5; D gene uncertain. CDR3 length: 12 amino acids. CDR3 nucleotides: TGCGCCAGCTCGAGACAACAAGAGACCCAGTACTTC. Encoded protein: CASSRQQETQYF.

The chain combines TRBV16 with TRBJ2-1, with 8 positions matching TRBD2. Germline V gene lookup returns CDR1 KGHSY and CDR2 FQNENV. The CDR3 extends over 16 amino acids. J was trimmed by 1 base and V by 4 bases; bases with no gene match: 6. The chain's CDR3 is CASSPGLGGSYNEQFF. The CDR3 DNA reads TGTGCCAGCAGCCCGGGACTAGGAGGGTCCTACAATGAGCAGTTCTTC.

This chain connects TRBV6-5 to TRBJ2-3; unclear D gene. Germline V gene data show CDR1 as MNHEY and CDR2 as SVGAGI. CDR3 size: 13 residues. V lost 2 bases to trimming and J lost 4 bases, with 7 bases between them. CDR3: CASSYAGPDTQYF. Written as DNA, the CDR3 is TGTGCCAGCAGTTACGCAGGCCCAGATACGCAGTATTTT.

The genes are TRBV30 and TRBJ1-2; D is unclear. V gave up 4 bases and J gave up 3 bases, with 9 bases separating them. The CDR3 runs 12 residues. Germline-derived CDR1 and CDR2 are GTSNPN and SVGIG (reference sequence). The CDR3 region has the DNA TGTGCCTGGAATCCCAAGGACTATGGCTACACCTTC. This sequence encodes CAWNPKDYGYTF. Full variable domain (missing parts from reference TRBV30 and TRBJ1-2): SQTIHQWPATLVQPVGSPLSLECTVEGTSNPNLYWYRQAAGRGLQLLFYSVGIGQISSEVPQNLSASRPQDRQFILSSKKLLLSDSGFYLCAWNPKDYGYTFGSGTRLTVV.

This clonotype was seen many times. The genes are TRBV12-3 or TRBV12-4 and TRBJ1-1; the D is unclear. The length of the CDR3 is 14 residues. The V and J ends lost 3 bases and 4 bases respectively, with 12 bases between them. The DNA for the CDR3 is TGTGCCAGCAGTTTGGCCGGACGGCGCACTGAAGCTTTCTTT. Its translation: CASSLAGRRTEAFF.

This sequence joins TRBV30 and TRBJ2-7, with D maybe TRBD2 (6 bases). The CDR3 extends over 13 amino acids. Germline V gene sequence: CDR1 GTSNPN, CDR2 SVGIG (reference sequence). V dropped 0 bases and J dropped 4 bases, with 10 bases sitting between them. CDR3 in DNA: TGTGCCTGGAGTGTATCCGGGGGATACGAGCAGTACTTC. Its translation: CAWSVSGGYEQYF.

The chain is built from TRBV21-1 and TRBJ1-3. TRBV21-1 corresponds to a pseudogene. The CDR3 runs to 13 residues. Written as DNA, the CDR3 is TGTGCCAGCAGCAAAGGGTTGGTGAACACCATATATTTT. Translation gives CASSKGLVNTIYF.